The clone carrying this T cell receptor (beta chain) was picked up one time. These data belong to a study of T cells after somatic rescue of genetic block. The V and J ends lost 4 bases and 6 bases, in that order; junction bases with no gene match: 12. Germline lookup yields CDR1 SGHRS and CDR2 YFSETQ. This CDR3 contains 17 residues. The assay was immunoSEQ multiplex PCR, and TCRdb's table has in-frame clones only and misses some. The data hold around 67,000 clones, with under 95% observed a single time. The specimen sequenced was peripheral blood mononuclear cells (PBMCs). This sequence was found in a middle-aged man. The chain combines TRBV5-1 with TRBJ2-2; 10 nucleotides align to TRBD2. The CDR3 DNA is TGCGCCAGCAGCCCACAGGGCCCGGGACTAGCGCCCGGGGAGCTGTTTTTT. Residues: CASSPQGPGLAPGELFF.